This TCR beta chain was retrieved from a study of T-cell memory formation after mild COVID-19 (TCRdb year 2021). In terms of the full investigation: Most TCR sequence clusters were specific to one of the two donors. The cohort comprised two young, previously healthy adult volunteers, one female and one male. Longitudinal TCRalpha and TCRbeta repertoire sequencing tracked T-cell clones expanding and contracting after mild COVID-19 in a couple of donors.

Sequences MNHEY (CDR1) and SVGAGI (CDR2) are obtained from the germline V gene. Measured from the cysteine to the phenylalanine, the CDR3 is 14 residues long. Here the CDR3 DNA is all that survives: 42 bases in frame from base 1. Trimming leaves V shorter by 2 bases and J shorter by 7 bases, with the junction holding 5 bases beyond the gene matches. Broader findings and caveats from the paper: From day 15 to 85, contracting clones showed balanced CD4/CD8 phenotypes, whereas a second wave of clones that expanded from day 15 to 37 leaned towards CD4+. Some responding clones were found in pre-infection memory, which suggests that pre-existing cross-reactive memory T cells took part in the SARS-CoV-2 response. Contracting CD4+ clones were found mainly in CM and EM memory subsets, while CD8+ clones were enriched in EMRA. SARS-CoV-2 specificity was not confirmed for the second-wave clones peaking on day 37. The study included only a couple of mild cases, and larger cohorts that include severe cases with pre-infection samples were judged to be necessary.

PBMCs were isolated by Ficoll-Paque density gradient centrifugation. Concerning this clonotype itself: What this receptor recognizes is not known. No base quality information exists; no much larger clone differs at one position.

The sequencer was an Illumina NovaSeq 6000. Using 5'RACE with constant-segment primers, TCRalpha and TCRbeta cDNA libraries were constructed, with sample barcodes and unique molecular identifiers added in the process. RNA was extracted from every sample with Trizol reagent. Library amplification was performed in two PCR steps, and a second sample barcode and Illumina TruSeq adapters were introduced in the second step. Sequencing of the libraries was done on an Illumina NovaSeq, producing 2 x 150 bp paired-end reads. The paper's data handling went like this. With migec v1.2.7, reads were demultiplexed and then collapsed into UMI-guided consensus sequences. Using mixcr v2.1.11, the UMI consensuses were aligned to TRA and TRB V and J templates and assembled into clonotypes. A clonotype was counted as expanded or contracted only when both edgeR and NoisET called the clonotype significant, with the noise models trained on biological replicates. edgeR calls used a false discovery rate-adjusted p below 0.01 and a log2 fold-change threshold of 1. As an exploratory analysis of dynamics, PCA with hierarchical clustering was applied to max-normalized trajectories of the 1000 most abundant clonotypes. Separately sequenced CD4+ and CD8+ repertoires were used to assign the CD4 or CD8 phenotype of responding clones. In TCRdb, the public reads were trimmed at Q25 with fastp and aligned with MiXCR, with productive beta chains retained. CDR3 protein sequences are deduplicated, and each keeps its most common genes and DNA. It is TCRdb's table, rather than the study itself, that gives the V and J calls and clone size. Recorded for this sample are 310,000 or so distinct CDR3 sequences; about 15% of them occurred a single time. The leading ten clones occupy more than 20% of the sample.

The V and J genes are TRBV6-5 and TRBJ2-1; 7 of the junction bases match TRBD1. The sequence was collected from a man aged 18 to 35 who had mild COVID-19 (a few samples of this study predate the infection). The sample titles of this study are shuffled in the database, so cell type and time point are left out; the donor was told from shared clones. Material: PBMCs or a T cell subset sorted from them (not recorded which). The DNA sequence is TGTGCCAGCAGTTACGATGGGACAGCAAATGAGCAGTTCTTC. Protein translation: CASSYDGTANEQFF.